The rows below give T cell receptor beta chains drawn from one sample of a study of regulatory T cells in long-lasting Graves disease. TCRdb re-called the multiplex PCR reads through MiXCR, storing one row per CDR3 protein. The sample carries 580,000 or so distinct CDR3 sequences, roughly a sixth recorded once. This sample also appeared in a second study, on T cells in Graves' hyperthyroidism and ophthalmopathy.

This material consisted of peripheral blood mononuclear cells (PBMCs), taken at new diagnosis, from a patient treated with antithyroid drugs. These receptors originate from a young man with Graves disease. The CDR3 runs from the conserved cysteine through the conserved F or W. Each record gives: D gene, V gene, clone size, J gene, CDR3 protein, CDR3 DNA. D genes are given only for firm matches. The size field is filled for only some rows; it gives once, few, many or a size class.

TRBD1	TRBV7-2	few	TRBJ2-7	CASSFSRGQVYEQYF	TGTGCCAGCAGCTTTAGTCGAGGACAGGTGTACGAGCAGTACTTC
NA	TRBV28	many	TRBJ2-5	CASRSTRDTWGETQYF	TGTGCCAGCAGATCGACCCGGGACACCTGGGGGGAGACCCAGTACTTC
TRBD2	TRBV3-1	many	TRBJ2-7	CASSLGTNEQYF	TGTGCCAGCAGCCTAGGGACTAACGAGCAGTACTTC
NA	TRBV5-1	many	TRBJ1-1	CASSLDSSMNTEAFF	TGCGCCAGCAGCTTGGACAGCTCCATGAACACTGAAGCTTTCTTT
NA	TRBV7-9	few	TRBJ2-3	CASSLVPGGTDTQYF	TGTGCCAGCAGCTTAGTACCAGGGGGCACAGATACGCAGTATTTT
NA	TRBV6-2/TRBV6-3	NA	TRBJ1-3	CASSEGGLAGNTIYF	TGTGCCAGCAGCGAAGGGGGTTTGGCTGGAAACACCATATATTTT
TRBD1	TRBV2	few	TRBJ2-2	CARAGQGTHPTGELFF	TGTGCCAGAGCGGGACAGGGGACCCATCCCACCGGGGAGCTGTTTTTT
NA	TRBV20-1	NA	TRBJ2-3	CSARDYDGRSTDTRYF	TGCAGTGCTAGAGATTACGACGGAAGATCCACAGATACGCGGTATTTT
NA	TRBV27	many	TRBJ1-2	CASTQLGANYGYTF	TGTGCCAGCACCCAGTTGGGGGCGAACTATGGCTACACCTTC
TRBD2	TRBV29-1	many	TRBJ2-1	CTWASGVNEQFF	TGCACTTGGGCTAGCGGGGTCAATGAGCAGTTCTTC
NA	TRBV7-2	many	TRBJ1-1	CASSPDPWGNTEAFF	TGTGCCAGCAGCCCGGACCCATGGGGGAACACTGAAGCTTTCTTT
TRBD2	TRBV7-7	many	TRBJ2-7	CASSLGTSGNNEQYF	TGTGCTAGCAGCTTAGGAACTAGCGGGAATAACGAGCAGTACTTC
TRBD2	TRBV2	few	TRBJ2-3	CASLGFRAGVTDTQYF	TGTGCCAGCTTGGGTTTTCGAGCGGGAGTGACAGATACGCAGTATTTT
TRBD2	TRBV5-6	many	TRBJ2-7	CASSPLWAGGDEQYF	TGTGCCAGCAGCCCACTCTGGGCGGGAGGGGACGAGCAGTACTTC
NA	TRBV28	few	TRBJ2-3	CASSLGEERTDTQYF	TGTGCCAGCAGTCTTGGGGAGGAGCGCACAGATACGCAGTATTTT
NA	TRBV7-3	many	TRBJ2-3	CASSRGNMITGPSYTQYF	TGTGCCAGCAGCCGAGGGAATATGATTACGGGACCTAGCTATACGCAGTATTTT
TRBD2	TRBV30	many	TRBJ2-2	CAWSPGGRPPNTGELFF	TGTGCCTGGAGTCCTGGCGGGAGGCCTCCGAACACCGGGGAGCTGTTTTTT
TRBD1	TRBV6-1	few	TRBJ1-4	CANRGDRDNEKLFF	TGTGCCAACCGGGGGGACAGGGATAATGAAAAACTGTTTTTT
NA	TRBV19	few	TRBJ2-2	CASSPSEYTGELFF	TGTGCCAGTAGTCCTTCCGAATACACCGGGGAGCTGTTTTTT
TRBD1	TRBV19	NA	TRBJ1-5	CATGQGMDQPQHF	TGTGCCACCGGACAGGGGATGGATCAGCCCCAGCATTTT
TRBD2	TRBV5-1	NA	TRBJ2-7	CASSLEGGRWGEQYF	TGCGCCAGCAGCTTGGAGGGCGGGAGATGGGGCGAGCAGTACTTC
NA	TRBV4-1	few	TRBJ2-3	CASSQVRALADTQYF	TGCGCCAGCAGCCAAGTCCGGGCGTTAGCGGATACGCAGTATTTT
TRBD1	TRBV7-6	few	TRBJ2-5	CASHLNPGQGGTQYF	TGTGCCAGCCATTTAAATCCGGGACAGGGGGGGACCCAGTACTTC
NA	TRBV2	many	TRBJ2-5	CAITGNTPQETQYF	TGTGCCATCACGGGGAATACCCCCCAAGAGACCCAGTACTTC
TRBD2	TRBV2	NA	TRBJ2-2	CASSRGRAGDTGELFF	TGTGCCAGCAGTCGAGGCCGGGCGGGGGACACCGGGGAGCTGTTTTTT
TRBD2	TRBV27	many	TRBJ2-3	CASSLSSSGRDTDTQYF	TGTGCCAGCAGTTTATCTTCTAGCGGGAGGGACACAGATACGCAGTATTTT
TRBD1	TRBV7-9	few	TRBJ2-7	CASSSTGDPTYEQYF	TGTGCCAGCAGCTCAACAGGGGACCCCACCTACGAGCAGTACTTC
NA	TRBV5-1	few	TRBJ2-7	CASSPLRGTSEQYF	TGCGCCAGCAGCCCGCTCCGCGGAACCTCCGAGCAGTACTTC
TRBD2	TRBV11-2	many	TRBJ2-1	CASSAALAGVVNEQFF	TGTGCCAGCAGCGCGGCTCTAGCGGGAGTTGTTAATGAGCAGTTCTTC